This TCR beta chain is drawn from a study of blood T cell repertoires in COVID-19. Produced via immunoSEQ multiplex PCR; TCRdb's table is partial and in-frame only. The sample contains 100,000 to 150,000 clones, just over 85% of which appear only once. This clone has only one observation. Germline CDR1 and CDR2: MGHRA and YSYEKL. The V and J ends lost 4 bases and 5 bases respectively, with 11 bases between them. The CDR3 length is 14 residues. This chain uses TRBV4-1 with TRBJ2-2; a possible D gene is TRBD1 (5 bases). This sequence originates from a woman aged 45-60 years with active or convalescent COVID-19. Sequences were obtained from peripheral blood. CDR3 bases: TGCGCCAGCAGCCGGCAGGGTGGGACCGGGGAGCTGTTTTTT. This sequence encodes CASSRQGGTGELFF.